This TCR beta chain is drawn from a study of type 1 regulatory T cells. TCRdb re-called the reads with MiXCR, one entry per CDR3 protein. The table includes about 60,000 distinct CDR3 sequences, around 49% detected once. Notes on the study in general: Type 1 regulatory T cells had a more restricted TCR repertoire than non-type 1 regulatory T cells.

Note on this clonotype: As yet, its antigen is unknown.

CDR1 and CDR2 from the germline V gene are MNHNS and SASEGT. The CDR3 has 11 residues. V was pared by 3 bases and J by 12 bases, with 9 bases between. V usage is TRBV6-1 and J usage is TRBJ2-1; D is uncertain. This TCR was sampled from a human donor in good health. The sample was cultured non-Tr1 T cells, either the whole culture or a sorted T cell fraction (not recorded which). CDR3 sequence: CASSEMLWQFF. DNA for the CDR3: TGTGCCAGCAGTGAGATGCTTTGGCAGTTCTTC.